This is a list of T cell receptor beta chains from one sample in a study of spatial heterogeneity in lung cancer. TCRdb fed the 5' RACE reads into MiXCR, producing one record per CDR3 protein. The table lists 95,000 to 130,000 distinct CDR3 sequences, 12% of them singletons. The source was PBMCs, collected at follow-up. The receptors derive from a male donor with early-stage non-small cell lung cancer. Each CDR3 is given with its conserved first and last residue.

TRBJ1-1	TRBV5-4	CASSLEGGKAFF
TRBJ2-3	TRBV15	CATSRDDTTDTQYF
TRBJ2-4	TRBV19	CASASLNRAKNIQYF
TRBJ2-2	TRBV10-2	CASSSRDSKSPGELFF
TRBJ1-3	TRBV6-2/TRBV6-3	CASSPDLPFSGNTIYF
TRBJ1-3	TRBV7-8	CASSSDRALRGNTIYF
TRBJ2-5	TRBV24-1	CATTSGGFQETQYF
TRBJ2-3	TRBV21-1	CASRWEGSPGADTQYF
TRBJ2-1	TRBV12-3/TRBV12-4	CASSFWDSNNEQFF
TRBJ2-3	TRBV7-9	CASSFTGFSRTDTQYF
TRBJ2-3	TRBV7-2	CASSQSGGGRDTQYF
TRBJ2-1	TRBV5-1	CASSLAGKGYNEQFF
TRBJ1-1	TRBV11-2	CASSSLAAGTAYTEAFF
TRBJ2-7	TRBV7-2	CASSPRREAQYF
TRBJ2-3	TRBV7-2	CASSLVGGGPTDTQYF
TRBJ1-2	TRBV6-4	CASSPGQGPLLGYGYTF
TRBJ2-3	TRBV20-1	CSAVDITDTQYF
TRBJ1-2	TRBV29-1	CSGGGQSYGYTF
TRBJ1-2	TRBV4-3	CASSQDFTADYGYTF
TRBJ1-4	TRBV27	CASSLVKGAGEKLFF
TRBJ2-5	TRBV29-1	CSVARGQGGETQYF
TRBJ2-7	TRBV20-1	CSVHYPKAELREQYF
TRBJ1-6	TRBV12-3/TRBV12-4	CASKRTRDRGRSPLHF
TRBJ2-7	TRBV7-2	CASSPTGGVGAEQYF
TRBJ2-2	TRBV7-9	CASSLHEGNTGELFF
TRBJ1-5	TRBV6-2/TRBV6-3	CASSYIPGNSNQPQHF
TRBJ1-5	TRBV18	CASSRDRGRQPQHF
TRBJ2-1	TRBV3-1	CASSPPHPNEQFF
TRBJ1-1	TRBV9	CASSVGGGLNTEAFF
TRBJ2-1	TRBV6-2/TRBV6-3	CASSYRRIAPYNEQFF
TRBJ2-7	TRBV20-1	CSAREAGGAYEQYF
TRBJ2-5	TRBV20-1	CSAYLAGKETQYF
TRBJ1-2	TRBV10-3	CAISEGPSYGYTF
TRBJ2-3	TRBV4-3	CASSPQGYTDTQYF
TRBJ2-5	TRBV5-1	CASSFRVGRETQYF
TRBJ2-5	TRBV24-1	CATSEGHREETQYF
TRBJ2-1	TRBV7-8	CASSLAEAGGFNEQFF
TRBJ2-7	TRBV18	CASSPPGAMWAEQYF
TRBJ1-2	TRBV20-1	CSARDQDRGYGYTF
TRBJ1-3	TRBV2	CASSENVISGNTIYF
TRBJ2-7	TRBV5-1	CASSPARADHEQYF
TRBJ2-1	TRBV6-5	CASSLDRPLSPQGNEQFF